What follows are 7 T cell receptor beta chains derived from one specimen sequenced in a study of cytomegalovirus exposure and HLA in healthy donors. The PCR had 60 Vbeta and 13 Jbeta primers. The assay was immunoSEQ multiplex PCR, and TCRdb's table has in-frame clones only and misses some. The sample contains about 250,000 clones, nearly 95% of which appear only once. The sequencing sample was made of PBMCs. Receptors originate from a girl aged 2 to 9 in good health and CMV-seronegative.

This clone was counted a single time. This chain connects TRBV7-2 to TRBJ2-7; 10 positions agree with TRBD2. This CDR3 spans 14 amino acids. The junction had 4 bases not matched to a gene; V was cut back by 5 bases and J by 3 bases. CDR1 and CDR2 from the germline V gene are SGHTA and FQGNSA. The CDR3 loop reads CASSPRTSGYEQYF. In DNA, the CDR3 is TGTGCCAGCAGCCCCCGGACTAGCGGCTACGAGCAGTACTTC.

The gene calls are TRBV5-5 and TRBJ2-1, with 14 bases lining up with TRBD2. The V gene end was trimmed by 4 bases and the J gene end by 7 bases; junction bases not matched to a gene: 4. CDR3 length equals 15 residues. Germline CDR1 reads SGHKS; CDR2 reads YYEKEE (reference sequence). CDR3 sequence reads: CASSQWTSGRNEQFF. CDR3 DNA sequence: TGTGCCAGCAGCCAATGGACTAGCGGGAGGAATGAGCAGTTCTTC.

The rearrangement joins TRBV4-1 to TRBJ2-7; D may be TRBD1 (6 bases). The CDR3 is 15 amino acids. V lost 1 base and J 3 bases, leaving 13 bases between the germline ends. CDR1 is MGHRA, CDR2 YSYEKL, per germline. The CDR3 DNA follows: TGCGCCAGCAGCCAAGGACCCTGGGACATCTACGAGCAGTACTTC. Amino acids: CASSQGPWDIYEQYF.

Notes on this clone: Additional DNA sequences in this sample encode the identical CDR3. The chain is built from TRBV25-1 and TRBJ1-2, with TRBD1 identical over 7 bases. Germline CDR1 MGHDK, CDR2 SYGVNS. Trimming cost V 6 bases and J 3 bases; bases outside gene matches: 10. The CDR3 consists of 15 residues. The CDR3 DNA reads TGTGCCAGCAGCCCCCTAGGGCAGGGGGACTATGGCTACACCTTC. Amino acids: CASSPLGQGDYGYTF.

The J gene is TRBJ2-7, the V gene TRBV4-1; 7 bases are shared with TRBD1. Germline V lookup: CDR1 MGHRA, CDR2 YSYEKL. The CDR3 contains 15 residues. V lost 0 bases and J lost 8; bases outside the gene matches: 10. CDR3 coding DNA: TGCGCCAGCAGCCAAGATGGTCAGGGGGACCTCCAGCAGTACTTC. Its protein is CASSQDGQGDLQQYF.

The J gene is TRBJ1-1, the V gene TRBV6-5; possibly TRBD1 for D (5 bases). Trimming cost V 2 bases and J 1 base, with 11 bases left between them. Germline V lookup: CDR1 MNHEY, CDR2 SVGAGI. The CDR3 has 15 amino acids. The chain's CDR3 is CASSYGGGENTEAFF. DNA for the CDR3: TGTGCCAGCAGTTACGGCGGGGGGGAGAACACTGAAGCTTTCTTT.

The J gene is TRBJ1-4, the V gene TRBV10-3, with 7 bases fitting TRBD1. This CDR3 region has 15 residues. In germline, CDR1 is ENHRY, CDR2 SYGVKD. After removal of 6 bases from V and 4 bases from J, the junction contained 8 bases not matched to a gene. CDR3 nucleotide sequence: TGTGCCATCAGGCGTTCAGGACAGGATAATGAAAAACTGTTTTTT. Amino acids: CAIRRSGQDNEKLFF.